The clone carrying this TCR beta chain came up a few times. No antigen is known for it. A read error may explain this, as a much larger clone is one base away. Germline CDR1 and CDR2: SGHTA and FQGNSA. CDR3 size: 14 residues. Trimming removed 1 base at V and 0 bases at J, with 7 bases between. The sample is drawn from a study of regulatory T cells in long-lasting Graves disease. At the level of the study: By definition, persistent Graves' disease involved antithyroid drugs for over 5 years alongside positive TSH receptor antibodies.

Regarding time point: persistent/refractory GD, antithyroid drugs over 5 years with positive TRAb. From RNA extracted from PBMCs, the TCR library was made. Each patient gave 7 to 9 milliliters of EDTA-anticoagulated peripheral blood. General observations from the study: Under persistent disease, TRBV28, TRBJ1-2 and TRBJ2-5 were used preferentially.

Construction of the TCR beta libraries employed iRepertoire HTBI primers in conjunction with Arm-PCR of CDR3 regions. TCRdb fed the multiplex PCR reads into MiXCR, producing one record per CDR3 protein. The data hold 430,000 or so distinct CDR3 sequences, with roughly 21% observed a single time. The clonotype originates from a female donor with Graves disease. The chain joins TRBV7-2 to TRBJ2-7; TRBD1 is a possible D gene (6 bases). The sequences come from peripheral blood mononuclear cells (PBMCs), collected when the disease was refractory, from a patient treated with antithyroid drugs. CDR3 bases: TGTGCCAGCAGCTTAGAGGACAGCTCCTACGAGCAGTACTTC. This translates into CASSLEDSSYEQYF.